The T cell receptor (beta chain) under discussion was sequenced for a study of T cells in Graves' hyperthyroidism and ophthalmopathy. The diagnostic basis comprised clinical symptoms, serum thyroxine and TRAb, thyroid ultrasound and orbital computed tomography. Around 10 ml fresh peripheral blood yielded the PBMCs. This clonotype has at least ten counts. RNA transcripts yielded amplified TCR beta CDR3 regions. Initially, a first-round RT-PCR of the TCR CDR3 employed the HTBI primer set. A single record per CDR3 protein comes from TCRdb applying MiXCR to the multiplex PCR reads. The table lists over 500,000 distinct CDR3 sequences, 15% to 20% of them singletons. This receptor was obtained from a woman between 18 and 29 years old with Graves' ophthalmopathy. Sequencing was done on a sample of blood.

CDR3 in amino acids: CASLRSGVPSYNEQFF. The CDR3 DNA reads TGTGCCAGCCTTAGGTCCGGGGTCCCCTCCTACAATGAGCAGTTCTTC. The chain joins TRBV12-3 or TRBV12-4 to TRBJ2-1; D perhaps matches TRBD2 (5 bases). With 8 bases removed from V and 0 bases from J, the gap between germline ends came to 17 bases. This CDR3 spans 16 amino acids.